This entry lists 29 T cell receptor beta chains sequenced from one sample in a study of blood T cell repertoires in COVID-19. The assay was immunoSEQ multiplex PCR, and TCRdb's table has in-frame clones only and misses some. The sample lists just over 60,000 clones, approximately 80% seen once, with 20% in the top ten. The specimen sequenced was peripheral blood. These receptors originate from a woman of 80 years or more with active or convalescent COVID-19.

J is TRBJ2-1 and V is TRBV4-1, with 9 bases that match TRBD2. This CDR3 has 15 residues. CDR1 and CDR2 from the germline V gene are MGHRA and YSYEKL. Germline trimming cut 3 bases from V and 3 bases from J; bases unmatched to any gene: 3. The CDR3 DNA follows: TGCGCCAGCAGCCAGAGCGGGGGGTTCTACAATGAGCAGTTCTTC. Protein sequence: CASSQSGGFYNEQFF.

CDR3 sequence: CASSPGYANYGYTF. As DNA, the CDR3 is TGTGCCAGCAGCCCAGGGTACGCTAACTATGGCTACACCTTC. The chain uses TRBV7-2 and TRBJ1-2, with a possible D match to TRBD1 (5 bases). Germline CDR1 SGHTA, CDR2 FQGNSA. Trimming stripped 5 bases from V and 0 bases from J, with 10 bases between. The CDR3 runs to 14 residues.

This chain's CDR3 is CASSIFPPVEAFF. CDR3 nucleotide sequence: TGTGCCAGTAGTATATTCCCTCCTGTGGAAGCTTTCTTT. The J gene is TRBJ1-1, the V gene TRBV19; no definite D call. Germline V gene lookup returns CDR1 LNHDA and CDR2 SQIVND (reference sequence). The V gene lost 2 bases and the J gene lost 8 bases, with 12 bases spanning the gap. This CDR3 comprises 13 residues.

V is TRBV19 and J is TRBJ1-4; TRBD1 is a possible D gene (6 bases). The CDR3 sequence is 13 residues long. Germline values: CDR1 LNHDA, CDR2 SQIVND (reference sequence). V was cut by 9 bases and J by 3 bases, with 11 bases left in between. This chain's CDR3 is CASRQDPNEKLFF. The CDR3 coding sequence is TGTGCCAGCAGACAGGACCCTAATGAAAAACTGTTTTTT.

V is TRBV5-4 and J is TRBJ1-4; D possibly corresponds to TRBD1 (6 bases). V was clipped by 4 bases and J by 8 bases, with 15 bases between them. This CDR3 is 14 amino acids long. Germline CDR1 is SGHNT and CDR2 is YYREEE (reference sequence). CDR3 DNA sequence: TGTGCCAGCAGCGCAGCAGGGGTGGAAGAAAAACTGTTTTTT. It is translated as CASSAAGVEEKLFF.

The chain combines TRBV28 with TRBJ1-2, with TRBD1 identical over 8 bases. Germline V gene data show CDR1 as MDHEN and CDR2 as SYDVKM. The V and J ends lost 7 bases and 8 bases, in that order; junction bases with no gene match: 6. The CDR3 totals 12 residues. The CDR3 nucleotides read TGTGCCAGCACGGCAGGGGGCCACGGCTACACCTTC. Encoded protein: CASTAGGHGYTF.

This clone was observed a single time. The chain uses TRBV11-2 and TRBJ2-5; TRBD2 might be the D (5 bases). V lost 3 bases and J lost 4, with 12 bases in between. The CDR3 loop spans 14 amino acids. Germline loops: CDR1 SGHAT, CDR2 FQNNGV. Written as DNA, the CDR3 is TGTGCCAGCAGCTTGATACGCGGAGGAGAGACCCAGTACTTC. Its protein is CASSLIRGGETQYF.

The J gene is TRBJ1-2, the V gene TRBV6-5, with 9 bases that match TRBD1. V lost 10 bases to trimming and J lost 1 base; unmatched junction nucleotides: 7. The CDR3 consists of 14 residues. Germline CDR1 is MNHEY and CDR2 is SVGAGI. CDR3 loop: CATIQGAGNYGYTF. The CDR3 DNA reads as TGTGCCACCATACAGGGGGCGGGTAACTATGGCTACACCTTC.

This CDR3 reads CASSPPGGGTGELFF. The DNA of the CDR3 is TGTGCCAGCAGCCCCCCCGGCGGGGGGACCGGGGAGCTGTTTTTT. The V gene is TRBV7-9, the J gene TRBJ2-2, with 8 bases matching TRBD2. Germline V gene lookup returns CDR1 SEHNR and CDR2 FQNEAQ (reference sequence). Trimming removed 5 bases from V and 5 bases from J; junction bases left unmatched: 7. This CDR3 comprises 15 residues.

Here the CDR3 reads CASSEAGQGDSYEQYF. CDR3 nucleotides: TGTGCCAGCAGTGAAGCGGGACAGGGGGACTCCTACGAGCAGTACTTC. The chain employs TRBV2 and TRBJ2-7; 11 positions match TRBD1. The length of the CDR3 is 16 residues. Germline-derived CDR1 and CDR2 are SNHLY and FYNNEI. The V and J ends lost 0 bases and 0 bases, in that order; junction bases with no gene match: 1.

The genes are TRBV5-1 and TRBJ1-3; perhaps TRBD1 as D (5 bases). V lost 0 bases and J lost 4, with 11 bases in between. CDR1 SGHRS and CDR2 YFSETQ come from the germline V gene. The CDR3 is made up of 15 amino acids. The CDR3 here is CASSLAGGAGNTIYF. The CDR3 DNA is TGCGCCAGCAGCTTGGCCGGGGGAGCCGGAAACACCATATATTTT.

The rearrangement uses TRBV29-1 and TRBJ2-3; TRBD1 matches 8 bases. The V gene end was trimmed by 4 bases and the J gene end by 5 bases; junction bases not matched to a gene: 11. CDR3 size: 15 residues. Germline CDR1 and CDR2: SQVTM and ANQGSEA. The CDR3 DNA reads as TGCAGCGTTGGGGGTTCCGGACAGGGTTTAGATACGCAGTATTTT. This encodes CSVGGSGQGLDTQYF.

V and J are TRBV30 and TRBJ1-3, with D unclear. CDR3 length: 14 amino acids. Germline V gene sequence: CDR1 GTSNPN, CDR2 SVGIG (reference sequence). V shed 0 bases and J shed 8 bases, with 14 bases lying between them. The CDR3 nucleotides read TGTGCCTGGAGTGTAATCGGGGTTCGGGACACCATATATTTT. Translating gives CAWSVIGVRDTIYF. Full variable domain (remainder filled in from reference TRBV30 and TRBJ1-3): SQTIHQWPATLVQPVGSPLSLECTVEGTSNPNLYWYRQAAGRGLQLLFYSVGIGQISSEVPQNLSASRPQDRQFILSSKKLLLSDSGFYLCAWSVIGVRDTIYFGEGSWLTVV.

V is TRBV3-1 (or the pseudogene TRBV3-2) and J is TRBJ1-2; D is unresolved. Germline CDR1 LGHDT, CDR2 YNNKEL (reference sequence). The CDR3 is made up of 14 amino acids. Trimming pared 0 bases from V and 7 bases from J, leaving 12 bases between. The DNA for the CDR3 is TGTGCCAGCAGCCAAGAAAGCGCAGCGGGTGGCTACACCTTC. Protein: CASSQESAAGGYTF.

The chain is built from TRBV20-1 and TRBJ2-1; 7 bases line up with TRBD1. Per germline, CDR1 DFQATT and CDR2 SNEGSKA (reference sequence). V shed 6 bases and J 14 bases; nucleotides not matched to a gene: 10. This CDR3 is 11 amino acids long. The CDR3 nucleotides are TGCAGTGCCGCGAGAGGGGGCGGAAAGTTCTTC. Its protein is CSAARGGGKFF.

This chain joins TRBV19 and TRBJ1-2; D unresolved. Trimming left V 4 bases short and J 4 bases short, with 13 bases between. Germline assignment: CDR1 LNHDA and CDR2 SQIVND (reference sequence). CDR3 length equals 14 residues. Here the CDR3 DNA reads TGTGCCAGTAGTACCTCACCGAACTCCTATGGCTACACCTTC. This codes for CASSTSPNSYGYTF.

DNA for the CDR3: TGTGCCAGTAGTGTCCGGGGTGGCGCAGATACGCAGTATTTT. This encodes CASSVRGGADTQYF. V and J are TRBV19 and TRBJ2-3; D perhaps matches TRBD2 (5 bases). Trimming pared 5 bases from V and 4 bases from J, leaving 13 bases between. The CDR3 length is 14 residues. Germline-derived CDR1 and CDR2 are LNHDA and SQIVND (reference sequence).

The chain carries TRBV3-1 (or the pseudogene TRBV3-2) and TRBJ2-5, with D possibly matching TRBD2 (6 bases). Germline CDR1 reads LGHDT; CDR2 reads YNNKEL (reference sequence). Trimming took 4 bases from V and 5 from J, leaving 14 bases between them. CDR3 size: 14 residues. The DNA of the CDR3 is TGTGCCAGCAGCCCGAGGACGGGGGTGGAGACCCAGTACTTC. Translated: CASSPRTGVETQYF.

The sample holds one count of this clone. The rearrangement joins TRBV27 to TRBJ1-6; D not resolved. With 8 bases removed from V and 0 bases from J, the gap between germline ends came to 8 bases. CDR1 is MNHEY and CDR2 is SMNVEV in the germline V gene (reference sequence). The CDR3 runs to 14 residues. CDR3 sequence: CASGESSYNSPLHF. The CDR3 nucleotides are TGTGCCAGCGGTGAGAGCTCCTATAATTCACCCCTCCACTTT.

This clone has only one observation. This chain links TRBV5-4 with TRBJ2-1; 10 bases match TRBD1. The CDR3 totals 15 residues. CDR1 SGHNT and CDR2 YYREEE come from the germline V gene (reference sequence). The ends lost 2 bases at V and 6 bases at J; junction bases unmatched: 5. CDR3 coding DNA: TGTGCCAGCAGCTTCCCGGGACAGGGGACCAATGAGCAGTTCTTC. Translation: CASSFPGQGTNEQFF.

This chain uses TRBV5-1 with TRBJ2-2; TRBD2 matches at 10 bases. Germline V gene sequence: CDR1 SGHRS, CDR2 YFSETQ. CDR3 length equals 16 residues. With 1 base clipped from V and 2 bases from J, the junction kept 2 bases outside the gene matches. CDR3 DNA: TGCGCCAGCAGCTTGCGACTAGCGGGTAACACCGGGGAGCTGTTTTTT. Its translation is CASSLRLAGNTGELFF.

This clone has more than one count but fewer than ten. In DNA form, the CDR3 reads TGTGCCAGCAGCTTATCAGGGGGGTTCACTGAAGCTTTCTTT. This encodes CASSLSGGFTEAFF. The chain has TRBV2 and TRBJ1-1; TRBD1 agrees at 7 bases. CDR1 is SNHLY, CDR2 FYNNEI, per germline. The V segment lost 6 bases and the J segment 4 bases; nucleotides outside the gene matches: 8. The CDR3 loop spans 14 amino acids.

The rearrangement uses TRBV6-5 and TRBJ1-3, with D maybe TRBD1 (5 bases). Germline V CDR1 and CDR2: MNHEY, SVGAGI. CDR3 length equals 15 residues. Trimming pared 5 bases from V and 0 bases from J, leaving 11 bases between. In DNA, the CDR3 is TGTGCCAGCAGTCAGGACGGACACTCTGGAAACACCATATATTTT. It specifies CASSQDGHSGNTIYF.

The chain recombines TRBV7-3 with TRBJ2-6; a possible D gene is TRBD2 (5 bases). The CDR3 extends over 17 amino acids. The ends were cut back, 5 bases at V and 2 bases at J, with 16 bases in the middle. The germline gives CDR1 SGHTA, CDR2 FQGTGA. CDR3 in amino acids: CASSPTAGIPGANVLTF. The CDR3 DNA is TGTGCCAGCAGCCCTACGGCCGGGATCCCTGGGGCCAACGTCCTGACTTTC.

The rearrangement joins TRBV5-5 to TRBJ2-3; D perhaps matches TRBD1 (5 bases). V dropped 4 bases and J dropped 6 bases, with 15 bases sitting between them. Germline lookup yields CDR1 SGHKS and CDR2 YYEKEE (reference sequence). The CDR3 contains 14 residues. The CDR3 loop is CASSQATATDTQYF. The CDR3 coding sequence is TGTGCCAGCAGCCAGGCGACAGCTACGGATACGCAGTATTTT.

This clone was seen only a few times. J is TRBJ2-5 and V is TRBV5-1; D possibly corresponds to TRBD2 (5 bases). V was cut by 7 bases and J by 5 bases, with 15 bases left in between. Germline-derived CDR1 and CDR2 are SGHRS and YFSETQ. The CDR3 extends over 13 amino acids. This CDR3 is CASGQRAGETQYF. In nucleotides, the CDR3 is TGCGCCAGCGGGCAGAGGGCGGGCGAGACCCAGTACTTC.

The chain combines TRBV6-5 with TRBJ1-2; 7 bases agree with TRBD1. Germline V gene data show CDR1 as MNHEY and CDR2 as SVGAGI. The CDR3 is made up of 14 amino acids. After removal of 8 bases from V and 3 bases from J, the junction contained 9 bases not matched to a gene. DNA for the CDR3: TGTGCCAGCCGGATGAGGGGGCCGGACTATGGCTACACCTTC. It is translated as CASRMRGPDYGYTF.

The rearrangement uses TRBV9 and TRBJ1-2; no clear D. The CDR3 has 15 residues. Germline CDR1 SGDLS, CDR2 YYNGEE. Trimming removed 0 bases at V and 2 bases at J, with 11 bases between. CDR3 nucleotide sequence: TGTGCCAGCAGCGTAGATGAGGGCCCCAACTATGGCTACACCTTC. Amino acids: CASSVDEGPNYGYTF.

The chain carries TRBV5-6 and TRBJ1-1, with TRBD1 identical over 8 bases. Germline loops: CDR1 SGHDT, CDR2 YYEEEE. The V gene end was trimmed by 3 bases and the J gene end by 4 bases; junction bases not matched to a gene: 8. The CDR3 runs to 15 residues. The CDR3 nucleotides read TGTGCCAGCAGCTCGGATACAGGGGGGGCCACTGAAGCTTTCTTT. It is translated as CASSSDTGGATEAFF.